This T cell receptor beta chain was recorded in a study of beta chain features in type 1 diabetes. Findings and limits, study-wide: Shorter TCRB CDR3s, moderately but significantly so, were found in Type 1 diabetes patients in all four CD4+ subsets. Researchers reported that naive, central memory and Treg TCRB repertoires appeared more similar in patients than in healthy donors.

Trimming left V 5 bases short and J 3 bases short, with 17 bases between. The CDR3 is 15 amino acids. Germline assignment: CDR1 SGHVS and CDR2 FQNEAQ. Notes on this clone: Its specificity is unknown.

CD45RO/CCR7/CD25/CD127/CD95/CD27 sorting isolated CD4+ naive, central memory, regulatory and stem cell-like memory cells. In all sorted populations, purity surpassed 95%. Since all of the isolated RNA was reverse transcribed, expressed TCRB transcripts were what got sequenced. Profiling relied on immunoSEQ multiplex PCR, and the TCRdb table lists in-frame clones only, not all of them. The sample contains 300,000 to 400,000 clones, over 8.5% of which appear only once. The clonotype was recovered from a young man with type 1 diabetes. V is TRBV7-8 and J is TRBJ2-7, with D maybe TRBD2 (6 bases). Sequenced material: central memory CD4+ T cells from blood. The CDR3 here is CASSPGGWGFYEQYF. CDR3 bases: TGTGCCAGCAGCCCAGGAGGGTGGGGATTCTACGAGCAGTACTTC.